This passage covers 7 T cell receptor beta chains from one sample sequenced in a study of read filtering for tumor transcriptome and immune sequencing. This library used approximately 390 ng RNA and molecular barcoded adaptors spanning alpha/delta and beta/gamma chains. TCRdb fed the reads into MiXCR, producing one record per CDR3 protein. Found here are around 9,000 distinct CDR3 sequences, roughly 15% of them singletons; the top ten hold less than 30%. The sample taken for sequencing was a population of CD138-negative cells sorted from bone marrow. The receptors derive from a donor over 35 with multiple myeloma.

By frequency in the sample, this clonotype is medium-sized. The chain's CDR3 is CASSFTGGQFF. The DNA for the CDR3 is TGTGCCAGCAGTTTCACAGGGGGGCAGTTCTTC. V usage is TRBV28 and J usage is TRBJ2-1; 8 bases align to TRBD1. CDR1 is MDHEN and CDR2 is SYDVKM in the germline V gene. With V trimmed by 3 bases and J by 12 bases, 1 base remained unmatched. There are 11 residues in the CDR3.

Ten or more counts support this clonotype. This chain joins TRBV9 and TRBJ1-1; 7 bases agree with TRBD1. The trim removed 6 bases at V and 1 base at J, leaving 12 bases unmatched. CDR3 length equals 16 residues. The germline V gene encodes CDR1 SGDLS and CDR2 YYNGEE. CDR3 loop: CASKPREGAGNTEAFF. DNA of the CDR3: TGTGCCAGCAAGCCTCGGGAGGGGGCCGGGAACACTGAAGCTTTCTTT.

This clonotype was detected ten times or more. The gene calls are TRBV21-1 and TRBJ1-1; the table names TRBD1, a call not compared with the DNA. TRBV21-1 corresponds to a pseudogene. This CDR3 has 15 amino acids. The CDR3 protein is CASSKARDSRTEAFF. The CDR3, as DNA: TGTGCCAGCAGCAAAGCGCGAGACAGTCGAACTGAAGCTTTCTTT.

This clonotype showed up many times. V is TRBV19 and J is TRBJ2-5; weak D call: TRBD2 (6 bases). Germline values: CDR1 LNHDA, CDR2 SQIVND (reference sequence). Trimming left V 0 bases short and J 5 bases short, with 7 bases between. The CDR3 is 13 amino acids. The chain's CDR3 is CASSIEGRETQYF. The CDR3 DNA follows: TGTGCCAGTAGTATAGAAGGGAGGGAGACCCAGTACTTC.

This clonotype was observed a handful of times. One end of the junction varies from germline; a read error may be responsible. The CDR3 region has the DNA TGCAGTGCTAGAGATGGGACAAGCGCGGGGTTACAGTGCTTC. Protein sequence: CSARDGTSAGLQCF. The chain uses TRBV20-1 and TRBJ2-5; TRBD1 or TRBD2 may be the D gene (6 bases each). CDR1 is DFQATT, CDR2 SNEGSKA, per germline (reference sequence). This CDR3 is 14 amino acids long.

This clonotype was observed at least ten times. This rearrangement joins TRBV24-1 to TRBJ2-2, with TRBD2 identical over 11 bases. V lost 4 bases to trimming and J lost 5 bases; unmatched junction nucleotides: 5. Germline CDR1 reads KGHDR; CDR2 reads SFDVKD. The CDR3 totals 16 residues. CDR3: CATSESIAGGTGELFF. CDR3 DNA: TGTGCCACCAGTGAGAGTATAGCGGGAGGGACCGGGGAGCTGTTTTTT.

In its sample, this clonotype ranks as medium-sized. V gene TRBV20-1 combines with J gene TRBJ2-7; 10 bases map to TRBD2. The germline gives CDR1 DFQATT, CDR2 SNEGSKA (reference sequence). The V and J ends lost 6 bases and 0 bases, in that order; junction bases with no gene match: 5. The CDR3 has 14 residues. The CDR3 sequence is CSARGLAVSYEQYF. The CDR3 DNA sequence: TGCAGTGCCCGAGGACTAGCGGTCTCCTACGAGCAGTACTTC.